The 9 T cell receptor beta chains below all came from one sample that was sequenced in a study of T cell responses to AZD1222 COVID-19 vaccine. Using immunoSEQ multiplex PCR, the repertoire was profiled, and TCRdb retains in-frame clones only, with some absent. The sample carries fewer than 90,000 clones, about 88% recorded once. Specimen: peripheral blood, collected on day 0 of AZD1222 vaccination. These receptor sequences come from an adult in good health.

This clone was recorded only once. This chain uses TRBV4-1 with TRBJ2-1; 12 nucleotides agree with TRBD2. The V gene end was trimmed by 4 bases and the J gene end by 7 bases; junction bases not matched to a gene: 8. CDR3 length: 16 residues. Germline assignment: CDR1 MGHRA and CDR2 YSYEKL. CDR3 sequence: CASSLASTSGSNEQFF. The CDR3 region has the DNA TGCGCCAGCAGCCTTGCATCGACTAGCGGGAGTAATGAGCAGTTCTTC.

The V and J genes are TRBV4-1 and TRBJ1-1, with D hard to call. The V end lost 4 bases, the J end lost 0 bases, and 9 bases lay between the germline ends. The V gene's germline CDR1 is MGHRA and CDR2 YSYEKL. This CDR3 has 14 amino acids. CDR3 DNA: TGCGCCAGCAGCCTTCAGGCTTTGAACACTGAAGCTTTCTTT. It codes for CASSLQALNTEAFF.

This clone has only one observation. This rearrangement joins TRBV25-1 to TRBJ2-7; D is uncertain. The CDR3 extends over 15 amino acids. Germline V CDR1 and CDR2: MGHDK, SYGVNS. Trimming removed 5 bases at V and 2 bases at J, with 16 bases between. The CDR3 here is CASSSKGYVAYEQYF. In DNA, the CDR3 is TGTGCCAGCAGTTCCAAAGGATACGTTGCCTACGAGCAGTACTTC.

This clone was picked up a small number of times. One end of the junction is discordant with germline, which a read error may explain. The chain has TRBV12-3 or TRBV12-4 and TRBJ2-2; 11 bases map to TRBD2. The CDR3 length is 13 residues. CDR3 in DNA: TGTGCCAGCAGTCTAGCGGGGGGTCGGGGGCTGTTTTTT. Translated: CASSLAGGRGLFF.

The gene calls are TRBV6-4 and TRBJ2-5; D is unclear. This CDR3 has 13 amino acids. The V end lost 4 bases, the J end lost 5 bases, and 11 bases lay between the germline ends. Germline V lookup: CDR1 MRHNA, CDR2 SNTAGT. CDR3 residues: CASSVGPGETQYF. DNA for the CDR3: TGTGCCAGCAGTGTCGGCCCTGGGGAGACCCAGTACTTC.

The rearrangement joins TRBV7-2 to TRBJ1-4; the match to TRBD1 covers 9 bases. Looked up from germline, CDR1 is SGHTA and CDR2 is FQGNSA. Trimming cost V 5 bases and J 7 bases; bases outside gene matches: 5. This CDR3 has 14 amino acids. CDR3 nucleotides: TGTGCCAGCAGCAAGGGACAGGGAAGTGAAAAACTGTTTTTT. It translates to CASSKGQGSEKLFF.

The chain recombines TRBV6-2 or TRBV6-3 with TRBJ2-1, with 8 nucleotides matching TRBD1. V trimming: 3 bases; J trimming: 3 bases; junction bases outside the gene matches: 13. Per germline, CDR1 MNHEY and CDR2 SVGEGT. This CDR3 contains 18 residues. The CDR3 DNA reads as TGTGCCAGCAGTTATCGCCCAGGGGGCGCAGTGGGCTACAATGAGCAGTTCTTC. It specifies CASSYRPGGAVGYNEQFF.

V gene TRBV9 combines with J gene TRBJ2-1; 12 bases align to TRBD2. The CDR3 contains 17 residues. Germline CDR1 and CDR2: SGDLS and YYNGEE. Unmatched junction bases numbered 6, after V lost 1 base and J lost 4 bases. The CDR3 sequence: CASSVRGLAGGYNEQFF. CDR3 DNA sequence: TGTGCCAGCAGCGTAAGGGGGCTAGCGGGAGGGTACAATGAGCAGTTCTTC.

This CDR3 reads CASSYPGVSNQPQHF. CDR3 nucleotide sequence: TGTGCCAGCAGTTACCCAGGGGTTAGCAATCAGCCCCAGCATTTT. The genes are TRBV6-6 and TRBJ1-5; D is possibly TRBD1 (6 bases). Germline V gene sequence: CDR1 MNHNY, CDR2 SVGAGI (reference sequence). V shed 2 bases and J shed 0 bases, with 8 bases lying between them. CDR3 length equals 15 residues.